A selection of T cell receptor beta chains follows, all from one sample in a study of T cell responses to AZD1222 COVID-19 vaccine. Data came from immunoSEQ multiplex PCR; TCRdb stores just in-frame clones and leaves some out. The data hold some 130,000 clones, with 75% to 90% observed a single time. The material sequenced was peripheral blood, taken on day 0 of AZD1222 vaccination. The source of these receptors is an adult in good health. The CDR3 runs from the conserved cysteine through the conserved F or W. A D gene is named only where the DNA matches it firmly. The size of a clone is reported for some rows only, either as once, few or many, or as a class for expanded clones.

d_call j_call v_call clone_size cdr3_aa
TRBD2 TRBJ2-1 TRBV7-2 . CASSLMNSGSYEQFF
. TRBJ1-3 TRBV5-1 . CASSVSGRNSGNTIYF
TRBD2 TRBJ2-7 TRBV12-3/TRBV12-4 few CASSFRGGEQYF
TRBD1 TRBJ1-2 TRBV7-9 . CAGPPRDRVNYGYTF
TRBD2 TRBJ2-7 TRBV7-2 . CASRTSGGYYEQYF
. TRBJ1-4 TRBV24-1 . CATSEGTGNEKLFF
. TRBJ2-7 TRBV10-2 . CASSESRLASYEQYF
. TRBJ1-5 TRBV2 . CASQETFSNQPQHF
. TRBJ1-3 TRBV3-1/TRBV3-2 . CASSHGAWGNTIYF
. TRBJ1-1 TRBV6-5 . CASTYRNSINTEAFF
. TRBJ1-2 TRBV11-2 once CASSLGGNYGYTF
. TRBJ1-4 TRBV5-1 few CASSLGRTNEKLFF
. TRBJ1-6 TRBV9 . CASGDSVLSYNSPLHF
. TRBJ1-1 TRBV12-3/TRBV12-4 . CASSEGTEAFF
. TRBJ2-2 TRBV7-9 . CASSLDYPNTGELFF
. TRBJ1-6 TRBV30 once CAWTVGGGSPLHF
. TRBJ1-2 TRBV6-2/TRBV6-3 . CASSYSGRGNYGYTF
. TRBJ1-1 TRBV4-2 . CASSQDLEGNTEAFF
. TRBJ2-7 TRBV2 . CASSQFGGQSSYEQYF
TRBD1 TRBJ2-5 TRBV5-1 . CASSAGTGSRTQYF
. TRBJ2-1 TRBV7-2 . CASSLAGGTISYNEQFF
. TRBJ1-2 TRBV4-1 . CASSQDRLPSGYTF
TRBD1 TRBJ1-2 TRBV5-5 once CASNPYRGDYGYTF
. TRBJ1-1 TRBV5-1 . CASSLGRGNTEAFF
. TRBJ1-2 TRBV20-1 . CSAAGGYGYTF
. TRBJ2-4 TRBV12-5 . CASGLVLATAKNIQYF
. TRBJ1-2 TRBV6-1 . CASSEAGTLAEGYTF
. TRBJ1-1 TRBV7-2 . CASSLFIYTEAFF
. TRBJ1-1 TRBV3-1/TRBV3-2 . CASSQYGPNTEAFF
. TRBJ2-1 TRBV19 . CASRPQGHYYNEQFF
. TRBJ1-1 TRBV5-1 . CASSLASRGFTEAFF
. TRBJ2-7 TRBV5-4 . CASSPDSFSFGEQYF
. TRBJ1-1 TRBV5-4 . CASRGRGPTEAFF
TRBD1 TRBJ1-5 TRBV6-2/TRBV6-3 . CASSYSAIRGPQPQHF
. TRBJ1-2 TRBV5-3 . CARSFSGVNGYTF
. TRBJ2-3 TRBV7-3 . CASKEQGNTDTQYF
. TRBJ1-1 TRBV5-1 . CASSRSPPMNTEAFF
TRBD1 TRBJ1-4 TRBV6-6 . CASSYPGQADEKLFF
. TRBJ2-1 TRBV6-6 . CASSYGRGSSYNEQFF
TRBD1 TRBJ2-7 TRBV11-3 once CASSSYRGYEQYF
TRBD1 TRBJ2-1 TRBV15 . CATSRADRGSYNEQFF
. TRBJ1-4 TRBV3-1/TRBV3-2 . CASTHPGAGSEKLFF
TRBD1 TRBJ1-1 TRBV6-1 . CASSEVPGQVRGNTEAFF
. TRBJ1-1 TRBV11-2 few CASSSQENTEAFF
. TRBJ1-2 TRBV12-3/TRBV12-4 . CASSSGPLYGYTF
. TRBJ1-3 TRBV5-6 few CASSWWGGSGNTIYF
. TRBJ1-3 TRBV5-1 . CASSWDGGPSSGNTIYF